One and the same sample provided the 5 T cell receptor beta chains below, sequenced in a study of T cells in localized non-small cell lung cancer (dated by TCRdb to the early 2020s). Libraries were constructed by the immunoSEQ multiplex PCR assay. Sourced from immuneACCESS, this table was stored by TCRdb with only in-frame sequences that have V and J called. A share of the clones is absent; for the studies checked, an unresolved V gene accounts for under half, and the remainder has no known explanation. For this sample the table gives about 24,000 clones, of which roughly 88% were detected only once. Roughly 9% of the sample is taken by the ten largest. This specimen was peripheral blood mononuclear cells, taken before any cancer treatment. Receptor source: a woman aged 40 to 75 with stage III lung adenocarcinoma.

CDR3 DNA: TGCAGTGCTCCAGAGACCGGGGAGCTGTTTTTT. Its protein is CSAPETGELFF. This chain connects TRBV20-1 to TRBJ2-2; unclear D gene. V shed 5 bases and J shed 5 bases, with 6 bases lying between them. Germline V gene data show CDR1 as DFQATT and CDR2 as SNEGSKA (reference sequence). This CDR3 has 11 residues.

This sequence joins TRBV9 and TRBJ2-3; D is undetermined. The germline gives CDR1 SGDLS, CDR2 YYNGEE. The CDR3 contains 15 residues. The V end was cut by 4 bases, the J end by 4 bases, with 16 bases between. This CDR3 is CASSSQDFGADTQYF. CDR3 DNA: TGTGCCAGCAGCTCTCAGGATTTTGGGGCAGATACGCAGTATTTT.

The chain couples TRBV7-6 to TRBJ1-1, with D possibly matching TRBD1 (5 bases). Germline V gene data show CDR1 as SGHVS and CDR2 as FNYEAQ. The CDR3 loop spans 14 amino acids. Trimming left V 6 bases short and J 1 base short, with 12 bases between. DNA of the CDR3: TGTGCCAGCAGACAACAGGAAGCGAACACTGAAGCTTTCTTT. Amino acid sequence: CASRQQEANTEAFF.

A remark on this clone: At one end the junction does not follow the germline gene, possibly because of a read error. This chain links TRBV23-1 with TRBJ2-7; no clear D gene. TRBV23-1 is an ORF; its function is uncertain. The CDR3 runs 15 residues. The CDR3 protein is CARSQGILGTYEQYF. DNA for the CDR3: TGCGCCAGGAGTCAAGGGATTTTGGGAACGTACGAGCAGTACTTC.

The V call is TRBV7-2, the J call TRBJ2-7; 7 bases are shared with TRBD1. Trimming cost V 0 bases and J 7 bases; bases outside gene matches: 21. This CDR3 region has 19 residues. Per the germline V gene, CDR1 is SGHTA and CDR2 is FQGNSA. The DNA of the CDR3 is TGTGCCAGCAGCTTAGCCGGGACAGCTATAATAGGTACGCGTTCAGAGCAGTACTTC. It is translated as CASSLAGTAIIGTRSEQYF.